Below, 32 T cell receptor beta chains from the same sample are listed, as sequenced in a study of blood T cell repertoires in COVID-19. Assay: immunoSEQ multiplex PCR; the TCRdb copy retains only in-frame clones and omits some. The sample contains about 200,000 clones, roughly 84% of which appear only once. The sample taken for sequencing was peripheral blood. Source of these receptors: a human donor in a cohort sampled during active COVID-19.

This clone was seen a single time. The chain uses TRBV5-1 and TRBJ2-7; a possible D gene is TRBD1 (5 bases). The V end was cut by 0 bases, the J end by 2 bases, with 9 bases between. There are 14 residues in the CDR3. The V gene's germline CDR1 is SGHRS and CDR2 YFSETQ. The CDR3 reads CASSLARATYEQYF. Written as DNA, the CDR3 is TGCGCCAGCAGCTTGGCCAGGGCGACCTACGAGCAGTACTTC.

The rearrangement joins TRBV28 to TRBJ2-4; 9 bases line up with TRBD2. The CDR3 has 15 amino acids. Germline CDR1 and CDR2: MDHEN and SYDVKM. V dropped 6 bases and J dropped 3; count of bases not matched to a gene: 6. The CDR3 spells CASRTSGSGKNIQYF. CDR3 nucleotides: TGTGCCAGCAGAACTAGCGGGTCGGGCAAAAACATTCAGTACTTC.

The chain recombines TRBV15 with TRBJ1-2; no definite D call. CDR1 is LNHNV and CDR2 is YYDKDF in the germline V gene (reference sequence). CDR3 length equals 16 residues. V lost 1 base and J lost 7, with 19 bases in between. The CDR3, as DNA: TGTGCCACCAGCAGAGCCTCCACTTCAGGTCAACGTGGCTACACCTTC. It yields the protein CATSRASTSGQRGYTF.

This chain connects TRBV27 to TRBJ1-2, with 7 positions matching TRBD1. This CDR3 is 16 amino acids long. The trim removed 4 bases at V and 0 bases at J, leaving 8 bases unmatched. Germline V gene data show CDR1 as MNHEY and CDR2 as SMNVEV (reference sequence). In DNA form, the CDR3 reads TGTGCCAGCAGTTCCAGACAGGGACTGACTAACTATGGCTACACCTTC. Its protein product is CASSSRQGLTNYGYTF.

In DNA, the CDR3 is TGCGCCAGCAGCTTGACTAGCGGGAGTTACAATGAGCAGTTCTTC. Its translation is CASSLTSGSYNEQFF. This rearrangement joins TRBV5-1 to TRBJ2-1; 11 bases are a match to TRBD2. The CDR3 has 15 amino acids. In germline, CDR1 is SGHRS, CDR2 YFSETQ. Trimming took 1 base from V and 4 from J; bases not matched to a gene: 1.

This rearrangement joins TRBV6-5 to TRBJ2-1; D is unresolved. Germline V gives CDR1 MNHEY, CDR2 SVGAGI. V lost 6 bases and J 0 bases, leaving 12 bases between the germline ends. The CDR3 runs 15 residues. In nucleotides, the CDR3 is TGTGCCAGCAGGTCTACAGCCACCTCCTACAATGAGCAGTTCTTC. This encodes CASRSTATSYNEQFF.

The CDR3 reads CASTKPGQVKGETQYF. The CDR3 bases are TGTGCCAGCACCAAACCGGGACAGGTAAAGGGAGAGACCCAGTACTTC. The chain combines TRBV2 with TRBJ2-5, with 8 bases fitting TRBD1. Trimming cost V 7 bases and J 4 bases; bases outside gene matches: 14. The length of the CDR3 is 16 residues. CDR1 SNHLY and CDR2 FYNNEI come from the germline V gene.

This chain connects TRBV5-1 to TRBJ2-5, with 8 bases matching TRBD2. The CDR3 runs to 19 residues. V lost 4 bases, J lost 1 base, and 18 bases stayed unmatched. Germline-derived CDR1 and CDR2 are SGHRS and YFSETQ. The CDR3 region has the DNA TGCGCCAGCAGCCAGGCGCCTAGCGGGCTACGTTGGGGCCAAGAGACCCAGTACTTC. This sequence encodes CASSQAPSGLRWGQETQYF.

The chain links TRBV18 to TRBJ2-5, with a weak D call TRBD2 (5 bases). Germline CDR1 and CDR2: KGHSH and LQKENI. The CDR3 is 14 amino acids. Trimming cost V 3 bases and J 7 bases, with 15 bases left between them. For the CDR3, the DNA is TGTGCCAGCTCACCGACCCGGGGTACGGGGACCCAGTACTTC. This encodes CASSPTRGTGTQYF.

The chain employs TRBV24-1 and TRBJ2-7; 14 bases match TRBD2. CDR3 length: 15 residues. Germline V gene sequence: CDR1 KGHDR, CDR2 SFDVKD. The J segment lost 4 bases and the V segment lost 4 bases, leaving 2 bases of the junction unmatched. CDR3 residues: CATSEGLAGVYEQYF. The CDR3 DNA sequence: TGTGCCACCAGTGAGGGACTAGCGGGAGTATACGAGCAGTACTTC.

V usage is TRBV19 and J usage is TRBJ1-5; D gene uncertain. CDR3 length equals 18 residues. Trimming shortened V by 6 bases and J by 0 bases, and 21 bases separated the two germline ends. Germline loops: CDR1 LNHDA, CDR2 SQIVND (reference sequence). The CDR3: CASSPEAWRGYSNQPQHF. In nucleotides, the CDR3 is TGTGCCAGTAGCCCAGAGGCTTGGCGGGGATATAGCAATCAGCCCCAGCATTTT.

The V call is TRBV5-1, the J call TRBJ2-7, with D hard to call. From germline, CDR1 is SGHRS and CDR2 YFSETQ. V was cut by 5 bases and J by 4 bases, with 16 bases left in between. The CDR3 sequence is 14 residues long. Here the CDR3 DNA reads TGCGCCAGCAGTCTCACCCCTACCGGGTACGAGCAGTACTTC. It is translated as CASSLTPTGYEQYF.

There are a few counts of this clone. The CDR3: CASSLDSTGLGYTF. CDR3 sequence (DNA): TGTGCCAGCAGCTTGGATAGTACAGGGCTTGGCTACACCTTC. The chain recombines TRBV5-4 with TRBJ1-2; D perhaps matches TRBD1 (6 bases). Per germline, CDR1 SGHNT and CDR2 YYREEE (reference sequence). Trimming took off 0 bases at V and 7 bases at J, with 13 bases between the two ends. The CDR3 is made up of 14 amino acids.

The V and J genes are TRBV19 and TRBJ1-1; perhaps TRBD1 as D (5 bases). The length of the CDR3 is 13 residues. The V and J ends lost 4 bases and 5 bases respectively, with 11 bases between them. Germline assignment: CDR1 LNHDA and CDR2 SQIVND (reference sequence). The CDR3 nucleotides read TGTGCCAGTAGTAGTGGGGCCTGGACTGAAGCTTTCTTT. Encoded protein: CASSSGAWTEAFF.

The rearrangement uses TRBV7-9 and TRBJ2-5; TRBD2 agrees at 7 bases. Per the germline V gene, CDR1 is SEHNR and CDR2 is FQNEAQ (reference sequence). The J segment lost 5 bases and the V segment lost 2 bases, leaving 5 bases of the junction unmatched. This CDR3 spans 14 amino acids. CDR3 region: CASSLSTSEETQYF. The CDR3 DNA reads TGTGCCAGCAGCTTATCTACTAGCGAGGAGACCCAGTACTTC.

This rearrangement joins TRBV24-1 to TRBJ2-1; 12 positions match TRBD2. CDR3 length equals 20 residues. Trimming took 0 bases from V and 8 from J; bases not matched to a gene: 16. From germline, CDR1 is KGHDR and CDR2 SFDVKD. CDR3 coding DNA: TGTGCCACCAGTGATTTGAATAAGACTAGCGGGAGCAAGACAGGCGATGAGCAGTTCTTC. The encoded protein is CATSDLNKTSGSKTGDEQFF.

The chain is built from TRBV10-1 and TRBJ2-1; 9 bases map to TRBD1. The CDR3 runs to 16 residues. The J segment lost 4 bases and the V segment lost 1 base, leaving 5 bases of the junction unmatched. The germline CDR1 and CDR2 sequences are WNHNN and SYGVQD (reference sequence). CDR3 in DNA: TGCGCCAGCAGTGAGTTTAGGACAGGGGCTTACAATGAGCAGTTCTTC. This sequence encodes CASSEFRTGAYNEQFF.

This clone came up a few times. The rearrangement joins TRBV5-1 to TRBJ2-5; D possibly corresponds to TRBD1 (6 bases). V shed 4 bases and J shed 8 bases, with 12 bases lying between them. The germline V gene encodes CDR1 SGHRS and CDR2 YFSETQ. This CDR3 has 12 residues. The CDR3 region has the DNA TGCGCCAGCAGCGCCAGGGGTGAAACCCAGTACTTC. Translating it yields CASSARGETQYF.

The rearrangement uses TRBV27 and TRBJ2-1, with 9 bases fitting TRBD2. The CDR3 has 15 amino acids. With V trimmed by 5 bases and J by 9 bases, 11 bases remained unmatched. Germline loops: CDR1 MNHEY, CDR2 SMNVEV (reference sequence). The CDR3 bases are TGTGCCAGCAGTCTAATAGCGGGGGTACAAATTGAGCAGTTCTTC. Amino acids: CASSLIAGVQIEQFF.

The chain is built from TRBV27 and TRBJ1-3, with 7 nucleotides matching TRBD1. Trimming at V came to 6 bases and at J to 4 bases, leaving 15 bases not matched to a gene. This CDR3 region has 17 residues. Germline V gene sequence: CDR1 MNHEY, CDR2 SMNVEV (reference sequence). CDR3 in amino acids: CASRRDSLATEGNTIYF. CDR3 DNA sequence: TGTGCCAGCAGGCGGGACAGTCTAGCAACGGAAGGAAACACCATATATTTT.

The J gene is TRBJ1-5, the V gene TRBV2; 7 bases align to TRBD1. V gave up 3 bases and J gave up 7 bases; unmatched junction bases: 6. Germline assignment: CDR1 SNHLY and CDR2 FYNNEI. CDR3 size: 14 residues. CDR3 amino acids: CASSDRRGNQPQHF. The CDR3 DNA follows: TGTGCCAGCAGTGATCGCAGGGGGAACCAGCCCCAGCATTTT.

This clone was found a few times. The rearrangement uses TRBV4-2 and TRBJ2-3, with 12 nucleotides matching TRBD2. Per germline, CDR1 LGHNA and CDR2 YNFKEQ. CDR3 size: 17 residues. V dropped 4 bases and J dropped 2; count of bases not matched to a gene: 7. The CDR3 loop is CASSPAGTSGFTDTQYF. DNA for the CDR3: TGTGCCAGCAGCCCAGCCGGGACTAGCGGGTTCACAGATACGCAGTATTTT.

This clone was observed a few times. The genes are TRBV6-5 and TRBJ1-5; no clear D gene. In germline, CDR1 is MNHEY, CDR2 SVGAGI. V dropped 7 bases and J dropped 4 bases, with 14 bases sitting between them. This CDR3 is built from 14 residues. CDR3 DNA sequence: TGTGCCAGCAACCCGACGGGTTCGAATCAGCCCCAGCATTTT. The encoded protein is CASNPTGSNQPQHF.

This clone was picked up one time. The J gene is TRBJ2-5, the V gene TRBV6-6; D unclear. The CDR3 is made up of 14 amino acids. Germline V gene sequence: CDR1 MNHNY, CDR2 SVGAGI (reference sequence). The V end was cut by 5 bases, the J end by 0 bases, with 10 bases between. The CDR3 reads CASSAPRYQETQYF. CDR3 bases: TGTGCCAGCAGTGCCCCTCGGTACCAAGAGACCCAGTACTTC.

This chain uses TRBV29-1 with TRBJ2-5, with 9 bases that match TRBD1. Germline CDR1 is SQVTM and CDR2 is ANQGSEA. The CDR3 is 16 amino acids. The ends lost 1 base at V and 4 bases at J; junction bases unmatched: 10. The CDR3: CSVEVPTGGLRETQYF. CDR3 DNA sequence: TGCAGCGTTGAAGTACCGACAGGGGGTCTCCGAGAGACCCAGTACTTC.

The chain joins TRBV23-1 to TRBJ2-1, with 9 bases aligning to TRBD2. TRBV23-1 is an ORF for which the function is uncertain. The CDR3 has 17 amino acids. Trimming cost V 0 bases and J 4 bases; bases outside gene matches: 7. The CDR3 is CASSQSRREGLYNEQFF. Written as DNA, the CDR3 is TGCGCCAGCAGTCAATCTAGGCGGGAGGGCCTATACAATGAGCAGTTCTTC.

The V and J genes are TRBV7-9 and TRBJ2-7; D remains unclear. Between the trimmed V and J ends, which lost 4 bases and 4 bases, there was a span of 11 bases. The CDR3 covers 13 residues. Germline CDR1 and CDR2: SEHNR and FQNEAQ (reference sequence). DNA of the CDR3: TGTGCCAGCAGCTCCTTAGACACTTACGAGCAGTACTTC. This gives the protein CASSSLDTYEQYF.

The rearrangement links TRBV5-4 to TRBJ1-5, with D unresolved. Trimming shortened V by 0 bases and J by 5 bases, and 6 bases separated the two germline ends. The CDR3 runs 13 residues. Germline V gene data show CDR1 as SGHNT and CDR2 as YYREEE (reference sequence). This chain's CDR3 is CASSLGLHQPQHF. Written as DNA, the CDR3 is TGTGCCAGCAGCTTGGGGCTCCATCAGCCCCAGCATTTT.

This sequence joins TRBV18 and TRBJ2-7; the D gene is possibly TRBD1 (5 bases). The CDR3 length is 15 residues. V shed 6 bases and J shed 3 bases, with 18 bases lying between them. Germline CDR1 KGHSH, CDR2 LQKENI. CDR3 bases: TGTGCCAGCTCGCAACAAACAGGATTCATCTACGAGCAGTACTTC. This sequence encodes CASSQQTGFIYEQYF. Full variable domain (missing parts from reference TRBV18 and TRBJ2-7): NAGVMQNPRHLVRRRGQEARLRCSPMKGHSHVYWYRQLPEEGLKFMVYLQKENIIDESGMPKERFSAEFPKEGPSILRIQQVVRGDSAAYFCASSQQTGFIYEQYFGPGTRLTVT.

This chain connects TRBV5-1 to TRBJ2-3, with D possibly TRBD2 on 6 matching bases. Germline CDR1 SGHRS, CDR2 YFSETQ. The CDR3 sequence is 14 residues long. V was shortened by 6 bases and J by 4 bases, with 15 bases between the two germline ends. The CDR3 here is CASTTSYPADTQYF. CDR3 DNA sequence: TGCGCCAGCACCACTAGCTACCCGGCAGATACGCAGTATTTT. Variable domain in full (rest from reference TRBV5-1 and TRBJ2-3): KAGVTQTPRYLIKTRGQQVTLSCSPISGHRSVSWYQQTPGQGLQFLFEYFSETQRNKGNFPGRFSGRQFSNSRSEMNVSTLELGDSALYLCASTTSYPADTQYFGPGTRLTVL.

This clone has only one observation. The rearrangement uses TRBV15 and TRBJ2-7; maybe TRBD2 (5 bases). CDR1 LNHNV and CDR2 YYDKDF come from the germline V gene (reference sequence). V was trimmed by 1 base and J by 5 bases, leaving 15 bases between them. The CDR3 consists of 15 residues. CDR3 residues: CATSRAGGSNHEQYF. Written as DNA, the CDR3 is TGTGCCACCAGCAGAGCTGGTGGGAGCAACCACGAGCAGTACTTC.

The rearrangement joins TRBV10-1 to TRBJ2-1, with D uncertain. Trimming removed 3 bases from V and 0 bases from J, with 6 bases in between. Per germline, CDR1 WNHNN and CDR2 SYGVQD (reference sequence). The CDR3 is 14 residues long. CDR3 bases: TGCGCCAGCAGTGAAAGGAGCTCCTACAATGAGCAGTTCTTC. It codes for CASSERSSYNEQFF.